Listed below are T cell receptor beta chains from one sample, sequenced in a study of blood T cell repertoires in COVID-19. The table came from immunoSEQ multiplex PCR; TCRdb's copy has only in-frame clones and leaves some out. In the table there are about 52,000 clones, more than 75% of which are singletons. The sample was peripheral blood. The receptors shown here come from a human donor with active COVID-19. The donor label of this sample is uncertain. Both conserved end residues are part of each CDR3. Size tells how often a clone was seen (once, few, many) or the class of an expanded clone, and some rows leave it out.

>TRBV6-2/TRBV6-3|17|-
CASSLGLGQPKNTEAFF
>TRBV10-1|17|-
CASSESGQGENFYEQYF
>TRBV28|14|-
CASTRRRGLGGYTF
>TRBV6-5|13|-
CATDSLTYNEQFF
>TRBV7-2|15|once
CASSVRQGRENTIYF
>TRBV18|13|medium-sized
CANRGDNTGELFF
>TRBV3-1/TRBV3-2|10|once
CASELREQYF
>TRBV6-5|14|-
CASSHQEVNSPLHF
>TRBV14|16|once
CASSLKRGVSTDTQYF
>TRBV6-2/TRBV6-3|15|few
CASSPTGTGNSPQHF
>TRBV7-2|15|-
CASRPDRGDYNEQFF
>TRBV29-1|13|-
CSGQTGDYNEQFF
>TRBV18|17|few
CASSLNRDRTIGYGYTF
>TRBV3-1/TRBV3-2|16|once
CASSQGRGALAGELFF
>TRBV29-1|11|-
CSAVHQREAFF
>TRBV7-3|13|-
CASSPQQGYGYTF
>TRBV12-3/TRBV12-4|13|-
CASSLDGRDEQYF
>TRBV6-5|16|-
CASSYTWTGNYNEQFF
>TRBV6-5|14|-
CASSYGTAGNTIYF
>TRBV15|17|few
CATVRDRGFSGANVLTF
>TRBV7-2|16|-
CASSTGTSGNTGELFF
>TRBV7-8|16|-
CASSVGTGTGEYEQYF
>TRBV4-1|18|-
CASSQDRERDGYLEGYTF
>TRBV20-1|15|few
CSASIPGQGYYEQYF
>TRBV5-6|16|-
CASSLLQGLNTGELFF
>TRBV6-5|13|once
CASMGRGGYEQYF
>TRBV7-9|13|-
CASSRTDSYEQYF
>TRBV28|15|few
CASSLSGGNTGELFF
>TRBV6-5|14|-
CASSYFGPSGEQYF